The sequence of this TCR beta chain was determined in a study of blood T cells in healthy people across ages (dated by TCRdb to the mid-2010s). Looking at the study overall: Template switching captured roughly one uniquely barcoded TCR beta cDNA molecule per two T cells in model experiments. Age-related changes in TCR beta repertoire diversity were measured in the study by deep sequencing normalized with unique cDNA molecular identifiers. Donors were grouped into four age groups: young (average approximately 15 years), middle-aged (39), aged (roughly 62) and long-lived (approximately 78). To avoid experimental bias, donors of different ages were distributed randomly across sequencing lanes. For two donors (one aged 18 to 29 and one aged 80 or older), the study analyzed two additional independent replicas of 1 million unique cDNA reads from the same blood draw.

The donors were roughly 39 Caucasian individuals from Russia, aged 6 to 90 years, who were systemically healthy. Roughly 10 milliliters of peripheral blood were drawn from each donor into EDTA-treated Vacutainer tubes. Ficoll-Paque density-gradient centrifugation was used to isolate PBMCs, with at least 6.5 million per sample. Total RNA was extracted from PBMCs with Trizol reagent, with at least 5 micrograms obtained per sample. Naive CD45RAhigh/CD27high T cell percentages were measured by flow cytometry on a PBMC aliquot from every donor. The germline V gene yields MDHEN for CDR1 and SYDVKM for CDR2. V is pruned by 3 bases and J by 2 bases, leaving 7 bases of the junction without a gene match. Including cysteine and phenylalanine, the CDR3 has 16 amino acids. The CDR3 DNA has 48 bases and is translated from base 1. General findings and caveats noted by the study authors: Compared with the aged group, more naive CD4+ T cells, fewer expanded clones and increased TCR diversity were shown by the long-lived group, suggesting age selection. Estimates of total diversity based on one million sequenced T cells were regarded as lower bounds and as underestimates. Observed TCR beta diversity per million T cells fell roughly linearly with age, and a significant reduction was already apparent by age around 40. Because donor CMV infection status was unknown, age-related changes in expanded clonotypes were potentially confounded. Conclusive comparison of naive and antigen-experienced compartments was prevented by the profiling of bulk unsorted PBMCs. There was a strong correlation between observed TCR beta diversity and the percentage of naive T cells measured by flow cytometry.

A remark on this clonotype: Its cognate antigen has yet to be identified. No clone much larger than this one lies a single base away; base qualities are absent.

The library was obtained by 5' RACE. The sequencing machine was an Illumina HiSeq 2500. A second roughly 6 to 12 cycle PCR used a sample-barcoded 5' primer and a J-beta primer mix. A template-switch 5' adaptor carrying 12 random nucleotides introduced a unique molecular identifier onto each TCR beta cDNA molecule. Each sample yielded at least 3 million CDR3-containing paired-end reads. All of the RNA was converted into first-strand cDNA using the Mint cDNA synthesis kit, with a TRBC-specific oligonucleotide serving as the primer. All cDNA was treated with uracil-DNA glycosylase and then went through a first 18-cycle PCR with the universal primers M1SS and BC2_uni_R. In the source study's methods: Normalization of each sample was performed by random selection of 1 million high-quality reads, each carrying a distinct molecular identifier. Instead of being binned into consensus sequences, reads with shared molecular identifiers were discarded. MiTCR, set to a Q25 quality threshold and the strictest error-elimination algorithm, was used for CDR3 identification, clonotype clustering and error correction. A nonparametric unseen species model with Euler transformation was used to estimate a lower bound on total TCR beta diversity. In-frame beta chains were kept once TCRdb had trimmed the public reads at Q25 with fastp and called clones with MiXCR. Rows with one shared CDR3 protein collapse into an entry with the most common genes and DNA. The V and J calls here are based on TCRdb, not the publication. The sample profile shows 1.5 million to 1.9 million distinct CDR3 sequences; roughly 43% of them were found once. Approximately 4% of the sample is held by the ten biggest clonotypes.

The TCR sequence derives from a woman aged 18-35 years in good health. The specimen was blood. This chain is built from TRBV28 and TRBJ2-3; 8 bases in between match TRBD1. The CDR3 region: CASSFPRGHNTDTQYF. The nucleotide sequence reads as follows: TGTGCCAGCAGTTTCCCCAGGGGGCATAACACAGATACGCAGTATTTT. Full variable domain (CDR3 extended with the reference TRBV28 and TRBJ2-3 proteins): DVKVTQSSRYLVKRTGEKVFLECVQDMDHENMFWYRQDPGLGLRLIYFSYDVKMKEKGDIPEGYSVSREKKERFSLILESASTNQTSMYLCASSFPRGHNTDTQYFGPGTRLTVL.